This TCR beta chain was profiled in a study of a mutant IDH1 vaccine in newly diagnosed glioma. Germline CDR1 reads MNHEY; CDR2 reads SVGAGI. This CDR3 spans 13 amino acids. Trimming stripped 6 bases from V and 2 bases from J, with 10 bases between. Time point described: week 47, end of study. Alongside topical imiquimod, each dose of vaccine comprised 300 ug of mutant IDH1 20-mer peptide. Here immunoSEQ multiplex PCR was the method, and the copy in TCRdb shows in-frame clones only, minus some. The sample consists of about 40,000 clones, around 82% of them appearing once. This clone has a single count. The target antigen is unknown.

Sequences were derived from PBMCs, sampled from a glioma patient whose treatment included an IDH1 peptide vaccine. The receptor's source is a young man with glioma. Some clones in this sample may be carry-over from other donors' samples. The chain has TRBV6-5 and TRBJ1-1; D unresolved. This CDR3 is CASRYTPNTEAFF. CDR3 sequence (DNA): TGTGCCAGCAGGTACACCCCTAACACTGAAGCTTTCTTT.